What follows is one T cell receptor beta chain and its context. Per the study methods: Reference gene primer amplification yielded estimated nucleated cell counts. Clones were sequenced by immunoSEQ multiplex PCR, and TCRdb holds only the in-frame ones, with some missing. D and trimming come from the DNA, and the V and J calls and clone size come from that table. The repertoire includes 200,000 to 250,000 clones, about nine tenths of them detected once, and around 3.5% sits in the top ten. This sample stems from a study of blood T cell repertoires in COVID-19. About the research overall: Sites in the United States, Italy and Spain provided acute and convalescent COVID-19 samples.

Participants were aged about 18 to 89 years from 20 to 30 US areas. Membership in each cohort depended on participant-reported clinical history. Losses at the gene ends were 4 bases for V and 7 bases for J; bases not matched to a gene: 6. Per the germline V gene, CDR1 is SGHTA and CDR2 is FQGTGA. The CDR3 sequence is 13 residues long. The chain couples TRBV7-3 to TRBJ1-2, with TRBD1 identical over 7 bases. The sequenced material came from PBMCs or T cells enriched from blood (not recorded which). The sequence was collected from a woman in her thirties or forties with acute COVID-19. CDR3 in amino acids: CASSSTGLRGYTF. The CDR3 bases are TGTGCCAGCAGCTCGACAGGGCTACGTGGCTACACCTTC.